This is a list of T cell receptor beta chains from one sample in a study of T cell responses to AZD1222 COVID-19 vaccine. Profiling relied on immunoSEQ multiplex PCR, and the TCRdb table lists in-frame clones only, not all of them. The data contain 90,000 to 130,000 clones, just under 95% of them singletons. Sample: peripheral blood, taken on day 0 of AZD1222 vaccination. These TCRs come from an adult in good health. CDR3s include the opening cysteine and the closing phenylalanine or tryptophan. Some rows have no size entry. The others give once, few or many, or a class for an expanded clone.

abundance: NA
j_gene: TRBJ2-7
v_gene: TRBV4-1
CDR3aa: CASSHLSGGVITYEQYF

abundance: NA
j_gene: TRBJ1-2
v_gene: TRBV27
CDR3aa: CASSLLSGIYGYTF

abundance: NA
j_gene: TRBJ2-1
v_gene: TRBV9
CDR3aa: CASSPYLAGVYNEQFF

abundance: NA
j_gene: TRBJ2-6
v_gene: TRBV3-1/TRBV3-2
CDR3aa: CASSQVRGSGANVLTF

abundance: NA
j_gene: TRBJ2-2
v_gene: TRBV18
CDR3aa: CASSPDKKGLVGNTGELFF

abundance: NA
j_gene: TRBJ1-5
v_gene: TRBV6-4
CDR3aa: CASSHLHRNNQPQHF

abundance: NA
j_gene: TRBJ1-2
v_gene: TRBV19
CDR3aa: CASRGLRFYGYTF

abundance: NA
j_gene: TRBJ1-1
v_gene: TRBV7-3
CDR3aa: CASSLGGLAFF

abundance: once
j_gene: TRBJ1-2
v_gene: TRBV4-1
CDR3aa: CASSQSPTAQGDGYTF

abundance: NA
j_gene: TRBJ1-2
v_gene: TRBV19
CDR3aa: CASSGDVGYGYTF

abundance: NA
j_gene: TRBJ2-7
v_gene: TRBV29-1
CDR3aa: CSVADSSTKQYF

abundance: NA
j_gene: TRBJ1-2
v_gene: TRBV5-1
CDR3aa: CASSALGTGDGYTF

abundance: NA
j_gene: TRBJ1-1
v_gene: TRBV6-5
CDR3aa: CASSPDRAMNTEAFF

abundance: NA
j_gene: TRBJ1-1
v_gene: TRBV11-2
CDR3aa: CASSLRGPNLNTEAFF

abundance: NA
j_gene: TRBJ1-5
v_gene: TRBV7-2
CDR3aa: CASSLALQGRQPQHF

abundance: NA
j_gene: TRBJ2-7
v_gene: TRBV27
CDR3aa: CASSLVAGSTYEQYF

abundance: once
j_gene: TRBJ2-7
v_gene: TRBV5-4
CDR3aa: CASSRDRGREQYF

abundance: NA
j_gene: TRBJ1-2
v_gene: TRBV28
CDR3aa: CASSRQGSYYGYTF

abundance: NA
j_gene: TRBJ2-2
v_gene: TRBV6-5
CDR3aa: CASSRPGRNTGELFF

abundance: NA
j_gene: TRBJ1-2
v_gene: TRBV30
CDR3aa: CAWSVSGTGGEGYTF

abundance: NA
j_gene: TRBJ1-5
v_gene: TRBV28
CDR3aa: CASNPPQGAGGNQPQHF

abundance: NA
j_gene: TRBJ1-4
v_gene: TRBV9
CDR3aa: CASSFAGKLNEKLFF

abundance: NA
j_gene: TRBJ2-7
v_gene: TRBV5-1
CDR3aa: CASSLDGQGLSYEQYF

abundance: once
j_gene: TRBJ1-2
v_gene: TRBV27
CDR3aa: CASRPIPFAGGEYGYTF

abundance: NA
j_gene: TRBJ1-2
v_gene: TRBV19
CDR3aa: CASSMGRFDGYTF

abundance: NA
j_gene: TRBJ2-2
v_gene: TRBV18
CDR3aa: CASSPSHGTNTGELFF